This T cell receptor beta chain was profiled in a study of T cells in Graves' hyperthyroidism and ophthalmopathy. Study-level results: Ophthalmopathy, which appeared later, was predicted by the model a median about 6 months before onset. Stable hyperthyroidism was separated from ophthalmopathy by a model based on 13 V-J features.

This clonotype has a count of ten or more. Antigen unknown. The TCR beta CDR3 regions underwent amplification using RNA transcripts as the source. Initially, a first-round RT-PCR of the TCR CDR3 employed the HTBI primer set. One entry per CDR3 protein, called by TCRdb with MiXCR from the multiplex PCR reads. This table has some 600,000 distinct CDR3 sequences, around 42% appearing once. Those with hyperthyroidism were 18 to 65 years old, newly diagnosed, and ill for under 2 months. This receptor was taken from a woman under 30 with Graves' hyperthyroidism. Input material: peripheral blood or thyroid tissue (not recorded which).

The CDR3: CATSRDQGAYEQYF. CDR3 nucleotides: TGTGCCACCAGCAGAGATCAGGGGGCCTACGAGCAGTACTTC. V gene TRBV15 combines with J gene TRBJ2-7, with 7 nucleotides matching TRBD1. Germline lookup yields CDR1 LNHNV and CDR2 YYDKDF (reference sequence). The CDR3 totals 14 residues. V was clipped by 0 bases and J by 2 bases; unmatched bases: 1.